The clone carrying this T cell receptor beta chain was seen more than once but under ten times. The antigen is not known. The entry originates in a study of cytomegalovirus exposure and HLA in healthy donors. Background on the study: Out of roughly 200 million T cells, an earlier analysis found roughly 110 million unique TCR beta sequences in total.

Overall study findings and caveats: Some V segments, including TRBV6-2 and TRBV6-3, were excluded as indistinguishable. Sequencing artifact likely explains a cluster of highly shared sequence variants.

Germline V gene lookup returns CDR1 MGHRA and CDR2 YSYEKL. Deletions cut 4 bases from V and 1 base from J, with 8 bases between. The CDR3 length is 14 residues. Researchers ran the PCR with 60 Vbeta and 13 Jbeta primers. Sequencing was performed with immunoSEQ multiplex PCR; in TCRdb, only in-frame clones are kept and a portion is missing. The table shows some 200,000 clones, with about 9% occurring only once. This TCR came from a woman aged 25-40 years in good health and CMV-seropositive. The specimen was PBMCs. The chain couples TRBV4-1 to TRBJ2-1, with D possibly being TRBD2 (5 bases). The CDR3, as DNA: TGCGCCAGCAGCCCGGACTCATCCTACAATGAGCAGTTCTTC. This translates into CASSPDSSYNEQFF.